These 22 T cell receptor beta chains originate from one sample sequenced in a study of T cells expressing NK-cell markers. TCRdb re-called the 5' RACE reads; one entry per CDR3 protein, DNA not given. The sample includes a few hundred thousand distinct CDR3 sequences. The sequencing input was blood T cells: a sorted CD56 or NKG2C T cell subset, CD4+ or CD8+ T cells, or bulk PBMC T cells (not recorded which). The receptors were gathered from a man aged 18-75 years in good health.

The gene calls are TRBV12-3 or TRBV12-4 and TRBJ2-3; TCRdb picks TRBD2, but there is no DNA to check that call. This CDR3 spans 16 amino acids. The CDR3 sequence: CASSFKTSGRTDTQYF.

This chain uses TRBV18 with TRBJ2-3. This CDR3 has 12 residues. From germline, CDR1 is KGHSH and CDR2 LQKENI. CDR3 residues: CASSGDRDTQYF.

The CDR3 sequence: CASSPSGGANNEQFF. The J gene is TRBJ2-1, the V gene TRBV10-2; TCRdb's D call, TRBD2, is unchecked because there is no DNA. The CDR3 is 15 amino acids. Germline V CDR1 and CDR2: WSHSY, SAAADI.

The V and J genes are TRBV2 and TRBJ1-1; TCRdb's assignment of TRBD1 cannot be checked, as there is no DNA. This CDR3 region has 15 residues. CDR1 is SNHLY, CDR2 FYNNEI, per germline. The CDR3: CASTITGFGNTEAFF.

V and J are TRBV5-1 and TRBJ1-4; no DNA is available, so the TRBD1 call from TCRdb remains unchecked. This CDR3 region has 16 residues. CDR1 and CDR2 from the germline V gene are SGHRS and YFSETQ. CDR3 amino acids: CASSPSLGALNEKLFF.

The gene calls are TRBV5-1 and TRBJ1-2; lacking DNA, the TRBD1 call made by TCRdb goes unchecked. Germline V lookup: CDR1 SGHRS, CDR2 YFSETQ. This CDR3 has 15 residues. The CDR3 loop reads CASSGGRGTNYGYTF.

The chain carries TRBV28 and TRBJ1-5. The CDR3 spans 14 residues. CDR1 and CDR2 from the germline V gene are MDHEN and SYDVKM. The CDR3 is CASSFGRGNQPQHF.

V gene TRBV6-1 combines with J gene TRBJ2-2; the D gene TCRdb calls, TRBD1, cannot be checked with no DNA. The CDR3 runs to 15 residues. CDR1 is MNHNS, CDR2 SASEGT, per germline. CDR3 in amino acids: CATKGTRLGAGELFF.

J is TRBJ2-1 and V is TRBV6-5; TCRdb proposes TRBD2, but this gene call is untestable without DNA. Germline-derived CDR1 and CDR2 are MNHEY and SVGAGI. The CDR3 has 15 amino acids. CDR3 region: CASSYARRDYNEQFF.

The chain uses TRBV7-2 and TRBJ2-3; TCRdb proposes TRBD2, but this gene call is untestable without DNA. The CDR3 runs 17 residues. Germline CDR1 SGHTA, CDR2 FQGNSA. This CDR3 reads CASSFSYWRGVTDTQYF.

The rearrangement joins TRBV20-1 to TRBJ2-7; TCRdb's D call, TRBD2, is unchecked because there is no DNA. CDR3 length: 15 amino acids. Germline V CDR1 and CDR2: DFQATT, SNEGSKA (reference sequence). CDR3 region: CSAKIAGGTLYEQYF.

The chain is built from TRBV5-1 and TRBJ2-3; TCRdb gives TRBD2 as the D gene, but with no DNA this cannot be confirmed. The CDR3 is made up of 15 amino acids. CDR1 and CDR2 (germline): SGHRS, YFSETQ. This CDR3 is CASRPSSGSTDTQYF.

The chain employs TRBV12-3 or TRBV12-4 and TRBJ2-7; TCRdb indicates TRBD2, and absent DNA this call remains unverified. The CDR3 consists of 16 residues. This chain's CDR3 is CASSLISGGSSYEQYF.

The CDR3 sequence: CAWSVSVGYTF. The J gene is TRBJ1-2, the V gene TRBV30. Germline CDR1 and CDR2: GTSNPN and SVGIG (reference sequence). The CDR3 spans 11 residues. The full variable domain, rest sourced from reference TRBV30 and TRBJ1-2, is SQTIHQWPATLVQPVGSPLSLECTVEGTSNPNLYWYRQAAGRGLQLLFYSVGIGQISSEVPQNLSASRPQDRQFILSSKKLLLSDSGFYLCAWSVSVGYTFGSGTRLTVV.

The chain links TRBV7-6 to TRBJ2-1; TCRdb outputs TRBD1, but without DNA this stays unchecked. The CDR3 loop spans 16 amino acids. The germline V gene encodes CDR1 SGHVS and CDR2 FNYEAQ. Here the CDR3 reads CASSLGAGARGNEQFF. The whole variable domain, remainder taken from reference TRBV7-6 and TRBJ2-1, is GAGVSQSPRYKVTKRGQDVALRCDPISGHVSLYWYRQALGQGPEFLTYFNYEAQQDKSGLPNDRFSAERPEGSISTLTIQRTEQRDSAMYRCASSLGAGARGNEQFFGPGTRLTVL.

The chain has TRBV2 and TRBJ1-2; the D call from TCRdb, TRBD1, cannot be confirmed without DNA. From germline, CDR1 is SNHLY and CDR2 FYNNEI. This CDR3 comprises 12 residues. This CDR3 is CAWGNSIYGYTF.

V and J are TRBV18 and TRBJ2-1; TCRdb calls TRBD1, which cannot be checked without DNA. CDR1 and CDR2 (germline): KGHSH, LQKENI. The CDR3 extends over 17 amino acids. The CDR3: CASSPREGTGIYNEQFF.

The CDR3 here is CASSPQGRDVNEQFF. J is TRBJ2-1 and V is TRBV28; TCRdb calls TRBD1, which cannot be checked without DNA. The germline gives CDR1 MDHEN, CDR2 SYDVKM. This CDR3 has 15 residues.

The chain is built from TRBV6-2 or TRBV6-3 and TRBJ1-2; TCRdb designates TRBD1, a call that cannot be tested without DNA. The length of the CDR3 is 12 residues. The germline V gene encodes CDR1 MNHEY and CDR2 SVGEGT. CDR3 region: CASSYGHYGYTF.

The chain employs TRBV11-2 and TRBJ2-2; TCRdb's D gene call, TRBD2, goes unchecked for lack of DNA. Germline values: CDR1 SGHAT, CDR2 FQNNGV. The CDR3 is 18 amino acids. The CDR3: CASSLRTSGGAGTGELFF.

This chain joins TRBV6-6 and TRBJ1-1. Germline V lookup: CDR1 MNHNY, CDR2 SVGAGI (reference sequence). This CDR3 spans 13 amino acids. CDR3 residues: CASSTPQFAEAFF.

The V call is TRBV5-1, the J call TRBJ2-1; TCRdb designates TRBD2, a call that cannot be tested without DNA. This CDR3 contains 15 residues. Germline CDR1 and CDR2: SGHRS and YFSETQ. CDR3 in amino acids: CASRTPGLAGGEQFF.